These 23 T cell receptor beta chains share one sample of origin, sequenced in a study of cytomegalovirus exposure and HLA in healthy donors. Primers included in the PCR were 60 Vbeta and 13 Jbeta primers. Sequencing used immunoSEQ multiplex PCR; TCRdb keeps in-frame clones, though not all of them. The sample has 90,000 to 150,000 clones, over 65% seen once. Sequenced sample: PBMCs. The receptors originated from a woman aged 25-40 years in good health and CMV-seropositive.

The J gene is TRBJ2-7, the V gene TRBV10-3; D is possibly TRBD1 (7 bases). The CDR3 totals 13 residues. Between the trimmed V and J ends, which lost 3 bases and 6 bases, there was a span of 12 bases. The germline gives CDR1 ENHRY, CDR2 SYGVKD. CDR3 sequence: CAISEARGVEQYF. The CDR3, as DNA: TGTGCCATCAGTGAAGCCAGGGGGGTCGAGCAGTACTTC.

The rearrangement joins TRBV2 to TRBJ2-2; D may be TRBD1 (6 bases). With 6 bases removed from V and 7 bases from J, the gap between germline ends came to 18 bases. Germline V CDR1 and CDR2: SNHLY, FYNNEI. This CDR3 has 15 amino acids. The CDR3 nucleotides are TGTGCCAGCAGAAGAACAGGGATTTTAGTCGGGGAGCTGTTTTTT. Encoded protein: CASRRTGILVGELFF. The variable domain in full, with the rest retrieved from reference TRBV2 and TRBJ2-2, is EPEVTQTPSHQVTQMGQEVILRCVPISNHLYFYWYRQILGQKVEFLVSFYNNEISEKSEIFDDQFSVERPDGSNFTLKIRSTKLEDSAMYFCASRRTGILVGELFFGEGSRLTVL.

In DNA, the CDR3 is TGTGCTAGTGCCCCCCCCTTCGGAGGGTCTGGTCAGCCCCAGCATTTT. Protein: CASAPPFGGSGQPQHF. The chain has TRBV12-5 and TRBJ1-5; D call uncertain. CDR3 length: 16 residues. Trimming left V 7 bases short and J 6 bases short, with 22 bases between. Germline V gene data show CDR1 as LGHNT and CDR2 as FRNRAP.

The chain links TRBV27 to TRBJ1-2, with D unclear. The length of the CDR3 is 13 residues. V gave up 6 bases and J gave up 1 base, with 9 bases separating them. CDR1 and CDR2 (germline): MNHEY, SMNVEV (reference sequence). The chain's CDR3 is CASRSKLNYGYTF. CDR3 DNA sequence: TGTGCCAGCAGGTCTAAACTTAACTATGGCTACACCTTC.

This clone was observed a handful of times. The chain is built from TRBV9 and TRBJ2-2; D is unclear. Germline V gives CDR1 SGDLS, CDR2 YYNGEE. V lost 1 base, J lost 1 base, and 8 bases lay in between. The CDR3 is 15 residues long. CDR3 bases: TGTGCCAGCAGCGTACAAGCGATGAACACCGGGGAGCTGTTTTTT. The encoded protein is CASSVQAMNTGELFF. The whole variable domain, remainder taken from reference TRBV9 and TRBJ2-2, is DSGVTQTPKHLITATGQRVTLRCSPRSGDLSVYWYQQSLDQGLQFLIQYYNGEERAKGNILERFSAQQFPDLHSELNLSSLELGDSALYFCASSVQAMNTGELFFGEGSRLTVL.

The V gene is TRBV18, the J gene TRBJ1-1; D is uncertain. V dropped 5 bases and J dropped 3 bases, with 10 bases sitting between them. This CDR3 region has 13 residues. From germline, CDR1 is KGHSH and CDR2 LQKENI. CDR3 sequence reads: CASSTRADTEAFF. The CDR3 DNA is TGTGCCAGCTCAACCAGAGCGGACACTGAAGCTTTCTTT. Full variable domain (outside the CDR3, taken from reference TRBV18 and TRBJ1-1): NAGVMQNPRHLVRRRGQEARLRCSPMKGHSHVYWYRQLPEEGLKFMVYLQKENIIDESGMPKERFSAEFPKEGPSILRIQQVVRGDSAAYFCASSTRADTEAFFGQGTRLTVV.

J is TRBJ2-5 and V is TRBV25-1, with 12 bases identical to TRBD1. Germline CDR1 is MGHDK and CDR2 is SYGVNS. The trim removed 6 bases at V and 5 bases at J, leaving 10 bases unmatched. CDR3 size: 16 residues. The DNA for the CDR3 is TGTGCCAGCAGCCCGGGACAGGGGGCATTATTTGAGACCCAGTACTTC. It translates to CASSPGQGALFETQYF.

The rearrangement links TRBV5-1 to TRBJ1-1, with a weak D call TRBD1 (5 bases). Germline V gene data show CDR1 as SGHRS and CDR2 as YFSETQ. The CDR3 is 15 residues long. With 0 bases removed from V and 3 bases from J, the gap between germline ends came to 12 bases. The CDR3 DNA sequence: TGCGCCAGCAGCTTGGCCATGGGGCGGTACACTGAAGCTTTCTTT. Its translation: CASSLAMGRYTEAFF.

The V and J genes are TRBV29-1 and TRBJ1-1; D unresolved. CDR1 and CDR2 from the germline V gene are SQVTM and ANQGSEA. Trimming cost V 3 bases and J 6 bases, with 17 bases left between them. The CDR3 is 14 amino acids. The CDR3 DNA reads TGCAGCGTTGAGTCCCGGGGTTGGAGGGCTGAAGCTTTCTTT. As protein: CSVESRGWRAEAFF.

The V and J genes are TRBV20-1 and TRBJ1-2; no definite D call. The V and J ends lost 6 bases and 4 bases respectively, with 6 bases between them. CDR1 DFQATT and CDR2 SNEGSKA come from the germline V gene (reference sequence). The CDR3 sequence is 10 residues long. The CDR3 is CSAAAYGYTF. For the CDR3, the DNA is TGCAGTGCGGCGGCCTATGGCTACACCTTC.

The chain employs TRBV28 and TRBJ1-5; 7 bases map to TRBD1. The CDR3 runs to 14 residues. V shed 3 bases and J 7 bases; nucleotides not matched to a gene: 6. Germline values: CDR1 MDHEN, CDR2 SYDVKM. The CDR3 region is CASSFTQGRQPQHF. CDR3 DNA: TGTGCCAGCAGTTTTACACAGGGGCGCCAGCCCCAGCATTTT.

This rearrangement joins TRBV9 to TRBJ1-1; 7 nucleotides match TRBD1. The CDR3 length is 14 residues. Trimming took 4 bases from V and 2 from J; bases not matched to a gene: 5. Germline V gene lookup returns CDR1 SGDLS and CDR2 YYNGEE. The CDR3 sequence is CASSSGQPNTEAFF. The CDR3 bases are TGTGCCAGCAGCTCGGGACAGCCTAACACTGAAGCTTTCTTT.

J is TRBJ2-7 and V is TRBV13; 13 nucleotides align to TRBD2. The V gene end was trimmed by 5 bases and the J gene end by 3 bases; junction bases not matched to a gene: 4. This CDR3 is 15 amino acids long. Germline V gives CDR1 PRHDT, CDR2 FYEKMQ (reference sequence). CDR3 amino acids: CASSRTSGGLYEQYF. Here the CDR3 DNA reads TGTGCCAGCAGCAGGACTAGCGGGGGACTCTACGAGCAGTACTTC.

This chain joins TRBV5-1 and TRBJ2-3; 7 bases match TRBD1. Per germline, CDR1 SGHRS and CDR2 YFSETQ. With V trimmed by 4 bases and J by 1 base, 6 bases remained unmatched. CDR3 length: 15 amino acids. CDR3 protein: CASSQRDRGTDTQYF. The CDR3, as DNA: TGCGCCAGCAGCCAGAGGGACAGAGGCACAGATACGCAGTATTTT. Complete variable domain (other parts from reference TRBV5-1 and TRBJ2-3): KAGVTQTPRYLIKTRGQQVTLSCSPISGHRSVSWYQQTPGQGLQFLFEYFSETQRNKGNFPGRFSGRQFSNSRSEMNVSTLELGDSALYLCASSQRDRGTDTQYFGPGTRLTVL.

The chain has TRBV4-3 and TRBJ2-3; a possible D gene is TRBD2 (7 bases). CDR1 is LGHNA and CDR2 is YSLEER in the germline V gene. V lost 1 base and J lost 3, with 14 bases in between. The CDR3 has 16 residues. Here the CDR3 DNA reads TGCGCCAGCAGCCAAGTCTCGGGGGGCCGTACAGATACGCAGTATTTT. This codes for CASSQVSGGRTDTQYF.

The chain combines TRBV5-1 with TRBJ2-7, with D possibly TRBD1 on 6 matching bases. The germline V and J ends were trimmed by 0 bases and 0 bases, with 13 bases remaining between them. The CDR3 runs 16 residues. Germline loops: CDR1 SGHRS, CDR2 YFSETQ. CDR3: CASSLAPGASSYEQYF. The CDR3 DNA reads as TGCGCCAGCAGCTTGGCCCCAGGGGCAAGCTCCTACGAGCAGTACTTC.

The chain combines TRBV5-1 with TRBJ2-3, with 10 positions matching TRBD2. V dropped 4 bases and J dropped 5; count of bases not matched to a gene: 10. The CDR3 totals 16 residues. The V gene's germline CDR1 is SGHRS and CDR2 YFSETQ. For the CDR3, the DNA is TGCGCCAGCAGCCCTCCCTTAGCGGGGGGTGTAGATACGCAGTATTTT. This codes for CASSPPLAGGVDTQYF.

V is TRBV28 and J is TRBJ1-2; D call uncertain. The V gene lost 3 bases and the J gene lost 3 bases, with 8 bases spanning the gap. Germline assignment: CDR1 MDHEN and CDR2 SYDVKM. This CDR3 comprises 13 residues. CDR3 in amino acids: CASSFRGDYGYTF. CDR3 nucleotides: TGTGCCAGCAGTTTCCGGGGTGACTATGGCTACACCTTC.

This chain uses TRBV9 with TRBJ2-3; 8 bases align to TRBD1. The V gene end was trimmed by 0 bases and the J gene end by 10 bases; junction bases not matched to a gene: 4. CDR1 is SGDLS and CDR2 is YYNGEE in the germline V gene. This CDR3 contains 13 residues. The CDR3 nucleotides read TGTGCCAGCAGCGTAGCAGGGGGCTTTGCGCAGTATTTT. Translated, it gives CASSVAGGFAQYF.

The J gene is TRBJ2-5, the V gene TRBV13; the match to TRBD1 covers 8 bases. The DNA end is a closer match to TRBJ2-7, so the J assignment may be wrong. This CDR3 spans 14 amino acids. Per the germline V gene, CDR1 is PRHDT and CDR2 is FYEKMQ (reference sequence). Written as DNA, the CDR3 is TGTGCCAGCAGCTTTAGACAGGGGCTACACGAGCAGTACTTC. Protein sequence: CASSFRQGLHEQYF.

The chain is built from TRBV27 and TRBJ2-2, with TRBD2 as a possible D gene (5 bases). The CDR3 is made up of 15 amino acids. Germline assignment: CDR1 MNHEY and CDR2 SMNVEV (reference sequence). Trimming removed 0 bases at V and 6 bases at J, with 11 bases between. In nucleotides, the CDR3 is TGTGCCAGCAGTTTATCCTTACCGGGATCCGGGGAGCTGTTTTTT. Protein: CASSLSLPGSGELFF.

This sequence joins TRBV7-3 and TRBJ1-6; possibly TRBD1 for D (6 bases). Trimming pared 2 bases from V and 10 bases from J, leaving 12 bases between. The V gene's germline CDR1 is SGHTA and CDR2 FQGTGA. The CDR3 has 14 amino acids. CDR3 sequence (DNA): TGTGCCAGCAGCTTATACCACAGGGTCTCACCCCTCCACTTT. Its translation: CASSLYHRVSPLHF.

In this sample, this clone turned up once. The chain links TRBV29-1 to TRBJ2-3; perhaps TRBD2 as D (6 bases). V lost 6 bases, J lost 6 bases, and 10 bases lay in between. Germline lookup yields CDR1 SQVTM and CDR2 ANQGSEA. The CDR3 runs to 11 residues. This chain's CDR3 is CSVPGGDTQYF. The CDR3 region has the DNA TGCAGCGTGCCTGGGGGGGATACGCAGTATTTT.